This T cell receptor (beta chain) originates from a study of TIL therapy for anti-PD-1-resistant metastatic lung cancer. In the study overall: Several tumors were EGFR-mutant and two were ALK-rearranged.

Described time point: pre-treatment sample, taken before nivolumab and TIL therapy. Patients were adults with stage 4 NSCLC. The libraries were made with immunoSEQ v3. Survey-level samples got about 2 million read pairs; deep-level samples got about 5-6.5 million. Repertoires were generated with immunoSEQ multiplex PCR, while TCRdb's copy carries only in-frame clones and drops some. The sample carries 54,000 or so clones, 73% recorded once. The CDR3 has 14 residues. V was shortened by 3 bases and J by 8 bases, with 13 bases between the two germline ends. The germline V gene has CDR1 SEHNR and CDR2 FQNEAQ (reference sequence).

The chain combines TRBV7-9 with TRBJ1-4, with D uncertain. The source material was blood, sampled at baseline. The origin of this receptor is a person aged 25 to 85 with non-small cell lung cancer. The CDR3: CASSFFWTEEKLFF. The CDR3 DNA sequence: TGTGCCAGCAGCTTCTTCTGGACGGAGGAAAAACTGTTTTTT.